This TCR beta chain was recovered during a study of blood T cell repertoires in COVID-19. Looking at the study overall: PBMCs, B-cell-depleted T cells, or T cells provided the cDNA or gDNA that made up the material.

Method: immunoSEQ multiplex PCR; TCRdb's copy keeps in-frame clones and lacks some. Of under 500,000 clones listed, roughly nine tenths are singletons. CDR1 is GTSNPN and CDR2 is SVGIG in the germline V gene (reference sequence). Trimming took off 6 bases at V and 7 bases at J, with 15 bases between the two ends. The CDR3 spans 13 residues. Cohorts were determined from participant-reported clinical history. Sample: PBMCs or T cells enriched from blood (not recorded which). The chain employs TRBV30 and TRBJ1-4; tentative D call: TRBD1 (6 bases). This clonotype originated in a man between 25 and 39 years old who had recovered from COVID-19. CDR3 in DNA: TGTGCCTGCCAAAAACAGGGTTTTGAAAAACTGTTTTTT. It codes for CACQKQGFEKLFF. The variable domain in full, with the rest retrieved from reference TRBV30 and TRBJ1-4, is SQTIHQWPATLVQPVGSPLSLECTVEGTSNPNLYWYRQAAGRGLQLLFYSVGIGQISSEVPQNLSASRPQDRQFILSSKKLLLSDSGFYLCACQKQGFEKLFFGSGTQLSVL.